This note documents a single T cell receptor (beta chain) sequence. Participant reports of clinical history set cohort assignment. This sample was included in a study of blood T cell repertoires in COVID-19. Across the whole study: Whether acute or convalescent, the COVID-19 samples came from the United States, Italy and Spain.

The CDR3 has 12 residues. Trimming stripped 8 bases from V and 6 bases from J, with 13 bases between. CDR1 is SEHNR, CDR2 FQNEAQ, per germline (reference sequence). Profiling relied on immunoSEQ multiplex PCR, and the TCRdb table lists in-frame clones only, not all of them. The profile covers about 370,000 clones, with approximately 90% appearing a single time and 0.95% to 1.1% taken by the ten largest. The sequence came from a man aged 18 to 35 who had recovered from COVID-19. This rearrangement joins TRBV7-9 to TRBJ1-2, with D possibly being TRBD1 (6 bases). The material sequenced was PBMCs or T cells enriched from blood (not recorded which). The CDR3 loop reads CASGQGNHGYTF. The CDR3 nucleotides are TGTGCCAGCGGTCAGGGGAACCATGGCTACACCTTC.